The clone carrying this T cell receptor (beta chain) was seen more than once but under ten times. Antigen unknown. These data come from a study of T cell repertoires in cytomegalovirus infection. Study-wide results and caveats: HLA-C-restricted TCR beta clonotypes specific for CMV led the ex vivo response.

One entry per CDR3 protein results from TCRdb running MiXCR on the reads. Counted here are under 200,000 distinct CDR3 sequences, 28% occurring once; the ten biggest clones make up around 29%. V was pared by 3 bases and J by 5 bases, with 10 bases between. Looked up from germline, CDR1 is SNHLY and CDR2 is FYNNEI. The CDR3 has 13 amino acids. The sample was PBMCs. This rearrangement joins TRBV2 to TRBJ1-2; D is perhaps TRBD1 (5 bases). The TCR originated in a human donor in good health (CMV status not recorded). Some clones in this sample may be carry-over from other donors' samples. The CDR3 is CASSEDTEYGYTF. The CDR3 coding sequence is TGTGCCAGCAGTGAGGACACAGAATATGGCTACACCTTC.